The clone carrying this TCR beta chain has ten or more counts. The entry originates in a study of T cells in Graves' hyperthyroidism and ophthalmopathy. Authors of the study amplified TCR beta CDR3 regions from RNA transcripts. The TCR CDR3 was amplified in a first-round RT-PCR using the HTBI primer set. TCRdb reprocessed the multiplex PCR reads via MiXCR and lists one record per CDR3 protein. The table lists fewer than 900,000 distinct CDR3 sequences, roughly a sixth of them singletons. The CDR3 length is 16 residues. Losses at the gene ends were 5 bases for V and 5 bases for J; bases not matched to a gene: 11. Germline V gene sequence: CDR1 MNHNS, CDR2 SASEGT.

This sequence originates from a woman between 50 and 59 years old with Graves' hyperthyroidism that later progressed to Graves' ophthalmopathy. The chain has TRBV6-1 and TRBJ1-4; 7 bases map to TRBD1. Material for sequencing was blood. CDR3 DNA sequence: TGTGCCAGCAGTTCAGACAGGGACGTCACGAATGAAAAACTGTTTTTT. Its translation is CASSSDRDVTNEKLFF.